Given below is one T cell receptor (beta chain) in context. The CDR3 spans 14 residues. Germline V gene data show CDR1 as GTSNPN and CDR2 as SVGIG (reference sequence). Trimming removed 4 bases from V and 7 bases from J; junction bases left unmatched: 9. In making diagnoses, clinical symptoms, serum thyroxine and TRAb, thyroid ultrasound and orbital computed tomography were all used. The TCR beta CDR3 regions underwent amplification using RNA transcripts as the source. TCR CDR3 underwent first-round RT-PCR with the HTBI primer set. MiXCR was run by TCRdb on the multiplex PCR reads, yielding one entry per CDR3 protein. The sample contains a few hundred thousand distinct CDR3 sequences, around 19% of which appear only once. This specimen belongs to a study of T cells in Graves' hyperthyroidism and ophthalmopathy.

What was sequenced was blood. The clonotype was recovered from a man aged 45-65 years with Graves' ophthalmopathy. The V and J genes are TRBV30 and TRBJ2-1; 8 bases agree with TRBD2. The CDR3 DNA reads as TGTGCCTGGAATGGCCGGGAGGGCGGGAATGAGCAGTTCTTC. This sequence encodes CAWNGREGGNEQFF.